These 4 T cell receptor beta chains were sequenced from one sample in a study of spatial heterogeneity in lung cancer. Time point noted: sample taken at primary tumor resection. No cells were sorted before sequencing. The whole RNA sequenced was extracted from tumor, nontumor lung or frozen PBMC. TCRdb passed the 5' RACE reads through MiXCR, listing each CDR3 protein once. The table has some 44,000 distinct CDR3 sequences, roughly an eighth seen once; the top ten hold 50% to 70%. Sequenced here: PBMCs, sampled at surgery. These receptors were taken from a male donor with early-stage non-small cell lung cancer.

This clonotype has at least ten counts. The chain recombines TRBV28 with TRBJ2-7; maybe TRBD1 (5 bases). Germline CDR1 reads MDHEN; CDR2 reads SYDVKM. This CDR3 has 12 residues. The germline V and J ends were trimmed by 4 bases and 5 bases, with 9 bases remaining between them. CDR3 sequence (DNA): TGTGCCAGCAGTTCTCCAGGGCACGAGCAGTACTTC. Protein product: CASSSPGHEQYF. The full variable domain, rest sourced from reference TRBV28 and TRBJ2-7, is DVKVTQSSRYLVKRTGEKVFLECVQDMDHENMFWYRQDPGLGLRLIYFSYDVKMKEKGDIPEGYSVSREKKERFSLILESASTNQTSMYLCASSSPGHEQYFGPGTRLTVT.

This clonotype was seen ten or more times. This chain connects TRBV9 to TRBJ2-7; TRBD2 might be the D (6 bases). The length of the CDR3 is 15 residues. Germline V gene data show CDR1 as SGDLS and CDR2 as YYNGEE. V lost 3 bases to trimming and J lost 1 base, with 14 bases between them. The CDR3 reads CASSAGLPDSYEQYF. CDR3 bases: TGTGCCAGCAGCGCGGGACTCCCCGATTCCTACGAGCAGTACTTC. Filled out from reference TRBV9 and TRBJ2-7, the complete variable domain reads DSGVTQTPKHLITATGQRVTLRCSPRSGDLSVYWYQQSLDQGLQFLIQYYNGEERAKGNILERFSAQQFPDLHSELNLSSLELGDSALYFCASSAGLPDSYEQYFGPGTRLTVT.

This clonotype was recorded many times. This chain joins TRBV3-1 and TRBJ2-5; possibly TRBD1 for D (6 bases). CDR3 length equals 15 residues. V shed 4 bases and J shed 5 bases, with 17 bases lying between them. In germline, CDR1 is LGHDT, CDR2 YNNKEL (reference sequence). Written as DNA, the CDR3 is TGTGCCAGCAGCCCGCCTTTCAGGGGAGACGAGACCCAGTACTTC. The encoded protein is CASSPPFRGDETQYF.

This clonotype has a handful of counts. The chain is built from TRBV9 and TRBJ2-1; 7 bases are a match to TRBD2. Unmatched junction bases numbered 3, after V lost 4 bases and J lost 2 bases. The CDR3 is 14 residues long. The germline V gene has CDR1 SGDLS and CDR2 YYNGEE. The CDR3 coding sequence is TGTGCCAGCAGCTCTAGCGGCACCTACAATGAGCAGTTCTTC. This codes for CASSSSGTYNEQFF.